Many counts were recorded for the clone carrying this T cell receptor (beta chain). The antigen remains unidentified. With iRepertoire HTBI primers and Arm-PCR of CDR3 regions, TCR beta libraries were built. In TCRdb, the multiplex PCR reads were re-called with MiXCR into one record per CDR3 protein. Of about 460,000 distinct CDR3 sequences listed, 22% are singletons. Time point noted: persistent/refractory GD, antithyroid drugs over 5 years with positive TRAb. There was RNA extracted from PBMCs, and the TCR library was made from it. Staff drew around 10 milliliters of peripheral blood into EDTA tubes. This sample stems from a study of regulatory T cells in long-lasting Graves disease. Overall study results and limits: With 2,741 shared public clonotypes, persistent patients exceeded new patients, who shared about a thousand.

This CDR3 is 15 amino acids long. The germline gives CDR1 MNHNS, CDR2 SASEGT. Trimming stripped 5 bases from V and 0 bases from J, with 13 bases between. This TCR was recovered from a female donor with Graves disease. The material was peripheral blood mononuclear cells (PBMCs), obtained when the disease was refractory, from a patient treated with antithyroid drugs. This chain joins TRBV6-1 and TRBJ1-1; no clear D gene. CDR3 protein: CASSRHHQVNTEAFF. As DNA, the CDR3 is TGTGCCAGCAGTCGACACCACCAAGTGAACACTGAAGCTTTCTTT.